These T cell receptor beta chains were read from a single sample in a study of blood T cell repertoires in COVID-19. The repertoire was sequenced with immunoSEQ multiplex PCR; TCRdb's copy has only in-frame clones and lacks some. The sample lists more than 150,000 clones, around 90% occurring once. Sequenced: peripheral blood. The receptors were gathered from a man between 35 and 55 years old with active or convalescent COVID-19. Both conserved end residues are trimmed from each CDR3. The D gene is left open where the match is weak. Size is stated for part of the rows, as once, few or many counts, or as a class when the clone is expanded.

d_call j_call clone_size v_call cdr3_aa
. TRBJ2-1 . TRBV7-9 ASSLVVLNEQF
. TRBJ1-3 . TRBV6-4 ASSDSRRDLSGNTIY
TRBD1 TRBJ1-1 few TRBV28 ASSPAGTANTEAF
TRBD1 TRBJ1-4 . TRBV7-9 ASSLPTGTGREKLF
. TRBJ1-1 . TRBV5-8 ASSFGLNTEAF
TRBD2 TRBJ2-1 . TRBV27 ASSLGGTRAYNEQF
. TRBJ1-1 . TRBV4-3 ASSQDRVNTEAF
TRBD1 TRBJ1-1 . TRBV7-3 ASSSQEQGARF
. TRBJ2-1 . TRBV4-1 ASSQGPAGEYNEQF
. TRBJ2-7 . TRBV18 ASSPYGQIYEQY
. TRBJ1-1 once TRBV27 ASSLSLGASVGGEAF
TRBD1 TRBJ1-4 . TRBV5-4 ATGTGEKLF
. TRBJ2-1 . TRBV11-2 ASSTGQTNNEQF
. TRBJ1-4 once TRBV5-1 ASSLFEVGATNEKLF
. TRBJ1-2 . TRBV7-9 ASSPPGANYGYT
. TRBJ2-2 . TRBV6-1 ASSESGGLRLF
TRBD2 TRBJ2-5 . TRBV6-2/TRBV6-3 ASSYLGLAIEEN
. TRBJ1-1 . TRBV7-9 ASSSQVNTEAF
TRBD1 TRBJ1-4 . TRBV4-3 ASSQEWGQPSRGKLF
. TRBJ1-4 . TRBV28 ASSQGGNEKLF
. TRBJ1-5 . TRBV7-9 ASSLGTLNQPQH
TRBD1 TRBJ1-5 . TRBV11-2 ASSLEQGQPQH
TRBD1 TRBJ2-7 once TRBV12-3/TRBV12-4 ASSLTGGEQY
. TRBJ1-5 . TRBV19 ASTGGLGPDPYQPQH
. TRBJ2-4 . TRBV7-2 ASSLGPGVAKNIQY
TRBD1 TRBJ2-3 . TRBV5-4 ASRPGQGEITDTQY
TRBD2 TRBJ2-2 . TRBV10-3 AISEGTSGGTSNTGELF
. TRBJ1-5 . TRBV28 ASSSYSNQPQH
. TRBJ2-1 . TRBV3-1/TRBV3-2 ASSQGAGREQF
. TRBJ2-7 . TRBV7-2 ASSHLTGHPSYEQY
. TRBJ2-1 once TRBV19 ASSIAGGLDEQF
TRBD1 TRBJ1-2 . TRBV28 ASQGGPLTGTEYHYGYT
. TRBJ1-6 . TRBV4-3 ASSQVIQGNSPLH
. TRBJ1-2 . TRBV28 ASSLSGWYGYT
. TRBJ2-2 . TRBV2 ASSGGSGAGELF
. TRBJ2-7 . TRBV3-1/TRBV3-2 ASSPPSDGGLLYEQY
. TRBJ2-7 . TRBV12-3/TRBV12-4 ASSPQGPYEQY